This entry is about one T cell receptor (beta chain). The CDR3 covers 13 residues. The ends were cut back, 4 bases at V and 2 bases at J, with 9 bases in the middle. The germline CDR1 and CDR2 sequences are SGHTA and FQGNSA. Clones were sequenced by immunoSEQ multiplex PCR, and TCRdb holds only the in-frame ones, with some missing. The table includes tens of thousands of clones, 85% to 90% detected once. This record belongs to a study of blood T cell repertoires in COVID-19. About the research overall: T cells, B-cell-depleted T cells, or PBMCs supplied cDNA or gDNA.

This chain connects TRBV7-2 to TRBJ2-7; D is unresolved. Sequenced sample: peripheral blood. This TCR was sampled from a human donor in a cohort sampled during active COVID-19. The CDR3 here is CASSSGPPYEQYF. DNA of the CDR3: TGTGCCAGCAGCTCGGGTCCCCCCTACGAGCAGTACTTC.